This TCR beta chain was obtained from a study of cytomegalovirus exposure and HLA in healthy donors. CDR1 and CDR2 (germline): MNHEY, SMNVEV (reference sequence). The CDR3 contains 15 residues. V gave up 5 bases and J gave up 6 bases; unmatched junction bases: 12. This clone occurred once. Its antigen is still unknown. Study-wide results and limits: As was reported, the HLA-A and HLA-B alleles of most subjects were accurately predicted from TCR beta sequences. In terms of immune exposure information, only CMV serostatus was available. Presence/absence analyses treated sequencing depth as roughly uniform across donors.

PCR amplification relied on 60 Vbeta primers (plus 13 Jbeta primers). The protocol was immunoSEQ multiplex PCR, while the TCRdb copy is restricted to in-frame clones and leaves out a portion. Of about 160,000 clones in the sample, approximately 77% were seen once. Sequences were obtained from PBMCs. The receptor's source is a female donor in good health and CMV-seronegative. This rearrangement joins TRBV27 to TRBJ1-1; 7 positions agree with TRBD1. CDR3 nucleotide sequence: TGTGCCAGCAGTATCCTCAGGGGGGCGAGCGCTGAAGCTTTCTTT. Encoded protein: CASSILRGASAEAFF.